This T cell receptor (beta chain) comes out of a study of T cells in localized non-small cell lung cancer. Adjacent lung tissue lacking atypia was obtained at a distance of at least 2 cm from the tumor margin. General study points: Sequencing covered just one tumor region, so heterogeneity cannot be ruled out. Median approximately 50 top-100 tumor clones were shared with paired adjacent lung. Uninvolved neighboring lung showed the greatest T cell clonality, exceeding tumor.

Turning to this clone: Antigen: not known.

Germline V gene data show CDR1 as SGHNT and CDR2 as YENEEA. The length of the CDR3 is 16 residues. The V gene lost 5 bases and the J gene lost 2 bases, with 16 bases spanning the gap. Measured with immunoSEQ multiplex PCR; TCRdb has only the in-frame clones, and not every one. The sample records more than 850 clones, less than 25% being singletons. This chain connects TRBV11-3 to TRBJ2-1, with D possibly being TRBD2 (7 bases). This receptor was obtained from a male donor older than 55 with stage I lung adenocarcinoma. Sequences were derived from normal lung tissue next to the tumor, sampled before any cancer treatment. The CDR3 bases are TGTGCCAGCAGCGTGGATCGGGGGGCAACCTACAATGAGCAGTTCTTC. It translates to CASSVDRGATYNEQFF.